This record covers a single T cell receptor (beta chain). Its antigen is still unknown. Trimming pared 3 bases from V and 4 bases from J, leaving 15 bases between. This CDR3 has 15 residues. The germline V gene has CDR1 SGHTA and CDR2 FQGTGA. The PCR was carried out with 60 Vbeta primers and 13 Jbeta primers. TCRdb keeps only in-frame clones here, not all; method: immunoSEQ multiplex PCR. The sample contains about 240,000 clones, 82% of which appear only once. The data were taken from a study of cytomegalovirus exposure and HLA in healthy donors. Points from the study as a whole: The authors judged a highly shared variant cluster likely a sequencing artifact.

The chain links TRBV7-3 to TRBJ1-1, with D possibly matching TRBD1 (5 bases). The sequenced material came from PBMCs. The TCR sequence derives from a woman between 40 and 50 years old in good health and CMV-seropositive. CDR3 DNA: TGTGCCAGCAGCTTGGCGGGGCAGGGAATCACTGAAGCTTTCTTT. Translated: CASSLAGQGITEAFF. Supplemented by reference TRBV7-3 and TRBJ1-1, the full variable domain reads GAGVSQTPSNKVTEKGKYVELRCDPISGHTALYWYRQSLGQGPEFLIYFQGTGAADDSGLPNDRFFAVRPEGSVSTLKIQRTERGDSAVYLCASSLAGQGITEAFFGQGTRLTVV.